This record covers a single TCR beta chain. Its antigen is unidentified. This entry is derived from a study of persistence of HIV-infected CD4 T cells. The V gene lost 5 bases and the J gene lost 2 bases, with 13 bases spanning the gap. Per the germline V gene, CDR1 is PRHDT and CDR2 is FYEKMQ (reference sequence). The CDR3 has 15 amino acids. An overlapping HIV-1 Gag peptide pool stimulated these cells at 1 ug/peptide/mL. Responding CD4+ T cells were sorted by upregulation of both CD40 ligand and CD69. The libraries were made with immunoSEQ version 4 in survey mode. Generated by immunoSEQ multiplex PCR, the TCRdb table keeps only in-frame clones and is missing some. Among fewer than 15,000 clones listed, about three fifths were seen once. Whole-study findings and limits: Within sorted populations, more oligoclonal TCRs accompanied more oligoclonal proviruses. Compared with CD3/CD28-stimulated cells, CMV- and Gag-responding cells showed lower TCRbeta richness.

V gene TRBV13 combines with J gene TRBJ1-3, with a possible D match to TRBD1 (5 bases). This TCR was sampled from an adult man with HIV who was CMV-seropositive. The starting material was CD4+ T cells sorted from PBMCs after 18-hour stimulation, obtained from a patient who received antiretroviral therapy. CDR3 nucleotides: TGTGCCAGCAGCCTCCGGGGGTCAGCTGGAAACACCATATATTTT. The encoded protein is CASSLRGSAGNTIYF.